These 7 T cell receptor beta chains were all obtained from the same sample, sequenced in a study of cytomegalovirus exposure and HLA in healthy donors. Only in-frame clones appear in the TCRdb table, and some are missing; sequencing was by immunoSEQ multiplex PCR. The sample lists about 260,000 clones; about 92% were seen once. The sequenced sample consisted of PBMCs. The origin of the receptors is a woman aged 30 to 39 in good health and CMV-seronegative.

The CDR3 coding sequence is TGTGCCAGTAGTGTGTGGACAGGCGGGCCTGGGGATGGCTACACCTTC. It specifies CASSVWTGGPGDGYTF. The chain couples TRBV19 to TRBJ1-2; 7 bases line up with TRBD1. With 5 bases clipped from V and 6 bases from J, the junction kept 15 bases outside the gene matches. Germline CDR1 is LNHDA and CDR2 is SQIVND (reference sequence). The CDR3 has 16 residues.

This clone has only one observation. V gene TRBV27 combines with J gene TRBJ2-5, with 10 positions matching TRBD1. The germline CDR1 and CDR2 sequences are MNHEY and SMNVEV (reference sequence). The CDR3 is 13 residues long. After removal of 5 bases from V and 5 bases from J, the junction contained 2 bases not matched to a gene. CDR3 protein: CASSDRGLETQYF. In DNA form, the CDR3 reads TGTGCCAGCAGTGACAGGGGGCTGGAGACCCAGTACTTC.

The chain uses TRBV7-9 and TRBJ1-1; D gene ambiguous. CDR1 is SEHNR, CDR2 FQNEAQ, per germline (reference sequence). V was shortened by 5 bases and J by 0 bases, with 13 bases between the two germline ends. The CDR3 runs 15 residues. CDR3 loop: CASSPRGGLNTEAFF. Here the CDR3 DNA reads TGTGCCAGCAGCCCCCGGGGAGGCCTGAACACTGAAGCTTTCTTT.

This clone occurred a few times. The CDR3 DNA reads as TGTGCCAGTAGCCTCTCTGGGGCCAACGTCCTGACTTTC. The encoded protein is CASSLSGANVLTF. The rearrangement links TRBV19 to TRBJ2-6; unclear D gene. This CDR3 has 13 amino acids. V lost 6 bases and J lost 0, with 3 bases in between. Per germline, CDR1 LNHDA and CDR2 SQIVND (reference sequence).

The DNA of the CDR3 is TGTGCCAGCAGTGTTTGGGTAGCGGTAGATACGCAGTATTTT. Its protein is CASSVWVAVDTQYF. This chain uses TRBV2 with TRBJ2-3; weak D call: TRBD2 (6 bases). The germline V and J ends were trimmed by 4 bases and 5 bases, with 13 bases remaining between them. CDR1 is SNHLY, CDR2 FYNNEI, per germline. The CDR3 runs to 14 residues.

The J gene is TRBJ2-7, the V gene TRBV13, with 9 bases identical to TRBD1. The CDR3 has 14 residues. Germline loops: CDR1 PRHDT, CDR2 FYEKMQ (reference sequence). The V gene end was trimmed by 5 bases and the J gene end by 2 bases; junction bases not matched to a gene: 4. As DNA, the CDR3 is TGTGCCAGCAGCGTGAGACAGGGGGCCTACGAGCAGTACTTC. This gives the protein CASSVRQGAYEQYF.

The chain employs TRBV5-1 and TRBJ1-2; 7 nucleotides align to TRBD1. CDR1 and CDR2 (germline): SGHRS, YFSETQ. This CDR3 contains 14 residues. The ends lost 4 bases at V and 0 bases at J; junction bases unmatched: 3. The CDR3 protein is CASSRDSSNYGYTF. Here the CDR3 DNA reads TGCGCCAGCAGCCGGGACAGCTCTAACTATGGCTACACCTTC.